This note documents a single T cell receptor beta chain sequence. These data are taken from a study of blood T cell repertoires in COVID-19. Study-level background: The origin of the acute and convalescent COVID-19 samples was the United States, Italy and Spain. Sources were T cells, B-cell-depleted T cells, or PBMCs; the material itself was cDNA or gDNA.

Profiled with immunoSEQ multiplex PCR; TCRdb holds only in-frame clones, not every one. The table shows some 250,000 clones, with 86% occurring only once. V was trimmed by 7 bases and J by 0 bases, leaving 18 bases between them. The CDR3 runs 16 residues. Germline values: CDR1 LNHDA, CDR2 SQIVND (reference sequence). Sequencing was performed on peripheral blood. This chain joins TRBV19 and TRBJ1-1; D perhaps matches TRBD1 (6 bases). The TCR sequence derives from a man aged 80 or over with acute or convalescent COVID-19. The CDR3 spells CASKQGFGGLNTEAFF. The CDR3 bases are TGTGCCAGTAAACAGGGTTTTGGGGGCCTGAACACTGAAGCTTTCTTT.